This is a list of T cell receptor beta chains from one sample in a study of post-analysis software for immune sequencing data. From the PCR reads, TCRdb called clonotypes with MiXCR, one entry per CDR3 protein. The data show more than 500,000 distinct CDR3 sequences, around a third seen once. Sequencing was performed on blood. Receptors were obtained from a girl under 18 with multiple sclerosis. Each CDR3 is given with its conserved first and last residue. Fields, in order: V gene, J gene, clone size, D gene, CDR3 protein, CDR3 DNA. D genes are given only for firm matches. Some rows have no size entry. The others give once, few or many, or a class for an expanded clone.

V gene: TRBV20-1; J gene: TRBJ2-1; clone size: few; D gene: NA; CDR3 protein: CSARFLEEQFF; CDR3 DNA: TGCAGTGCTAGATTCTTGGAGGAGCAGTTCTTC
V gene: TRBV5-1; J gene: TRBJ2-3; clone size: NA; D gene: NA; CDR3 protein: CASSLEGDGTDTQYF; CDR3 DNA: TGCGCCAGCAGCTTGGAAGGGGACGGCACAGATACGCAGTATTTT
V gene: TRBV7-9; J gene: TRBJ2-5; clone size: NA; D gene: NA; CDR3 protein: CASSLPRSGETQYF; CDR3 DNA: TGTGCCAGCAGCCTTCCCCGCAGCGGGGAGACCCAGTACTTC
V gene: TRBV3-1; J gene: TRBJ2-1; clone size: few; D gene: NA; CDR3 protein: CASSRRQREYNEQFF; CDR3 DNA: TGTGCCAGCAGCCGCAGACAGAGGGAGTACAATGAGCAGTTCTTC
V gene: TRBV20-1; J gene: TRBJ2-3; clone size: few; D gene: NA; CDR3 protein: CSARVQADTQYF; CDR3 DNA: TGCAGTGCTAGGGTACAGGCAGATACGCAGTATTTT
V gene: TRBV7-8; J gene: TRBJ1-4; clone size: few; D gene: NA; CDR3 protein: CASSSWSSRSDNEKLFF; CDR3 DNA: TGTGCCAGCAGCTCATGGAGTTCCCGGTCCGATAATGAAAAACTGTTTTTT
V gene: TRBV20-1; J gene: TRBJ2-7; clone size: NA; D gene: TRBD1; CDR3 protein: CSARDQGAGWEQYF; CDR3 DNA: TGCAGTGCTAGAGACCAGGGGGCGGGCTGGGAGCAGTACTTC
V gene: TRBV10-3; J gene: TRBJ1-5; clone size: NA; D gene: NA; CDR3 protein: CAISESGRGYSNQPQHF; CDR3 DNA: TGTGCCATCAGTGAGTCAGGCAGGGGATATAGCAATCAGCCCCAGCATTTT
V gene: TRBV5-1; J gene: TRBJ2-3; clone size: NA; D gene: NA; CDR3 protein: CASSTGTNTDTQYF; CDR3 DNA: TGCGCCAGCAGCACCGGGACCAACACAGATACGCAGTATTTT
V gene: TRBV27; J gene: TRBJ2-1; clone size: NA; D gene: NA; CDR3 protein: CASTGSNSEQFF; CDR3 DNA: TGTGCCAGCACTGGATCGAACAGTGAGCAGTTCTTC
V gene: TRBV5-1; J gene: TRBJ1-2; clone size: NA; D gene: TRBD1; CDR3 protein: CASSARGGHYGYTF; CDR3 DNA: TGCGCCAGCAGCGCTAGAGGGGGCCACTATGGCTACACCTTC
V gene: TRBV20-1; J gene: TRBJ2-5; clone size: NA; D gene: TRBD2; CDR3 protein: CSAVRTSGSQETQYF; CDR3 DNA: TGCAGTGCTGTACGGACTAGCGGGAGCCAAGAGACCCAGTACTTC
V gene: TRBV7-3; J gene: TRBJ2-5; clone size: once; D gene: TRBD1; CDR3 protein: CASSPGTVPQETQYF; CDR3 DNA: TGTGCCAGCAGCCCCGGGACAGTGCCACAAGAGACCCAGTACTTC
V gene: TRBV5-1; J gene: TRBJ1-2; clone size: NA; D gene: NA; CDR3 protein: CASSLGVGSYGYTF; CDR3 DNA: TGCGCCAGCAGCTTGGGAGTGGGCTCCTATGGCTACACCTTC
V gene: TRBV9; J gene: TRBJ1-2; clone size: few; D gene: NA; CDR3 protein: CASSANRGGYTF; CDR3 DNA: TGTGCCAGCAGCGCAAACCGGGGTGGCTACACCTTC
V gene: TRBV20-1; J gene: TRBJ1-5; clone size: NA; D gene: NA; CDR3 protein: CSAPRTDWGRPGEPQHF; CDR3 DNA: TGCAGTGCTCCCCGAACTGACTGGGGGAGGCCCGGGGAGCCCCAGCATTTT
V gene: TRBV12-3/TRBV12-4; J gene: TRBJ2-7; clone size: NA; D gene: NA; CDR3 protein: CASSFISGGYEQYF; CDR3 DNA: TGTGCCAGCAGTTTTATTTCCGGGGGTTACGAGCAGTACTTC
V gene: TRBV12-3/TRBV12-4; J gene: TRBJ1-5; clone size: NA; D gene: TRBD1; CDR3 protein: CASSPGTVNQPQHF; CDR3 DNA: TGTGCCAGCAGTCCCGGGACAGTCAATCAGCCCCAGCATTTT
V gene: TRBV5-1; J gene: TRBJ2-3; clone size: many; D gene: TRBD2; CDR3 protein: CASSLVGGSTDTQYF; CDR3 DNA: TGCGCCAGCAGCTTGGTCGGGGGGAGCACAGATACGCAGTATTTT
V gene: TRBV5-1; J gene: TRBJ2-7; clone size: NA; D gene: TRBD1; CDR3 protein: CASSLYDRGAYNEQYF; CDR3 DNA: TGCGCCAGCAGCTTGTATGACAGGGGCGCGTACAATGAGCAGTACTTC
V gene: TRBV28; J gene: TRBJ2-1; clone size: few; D gene: NA; CDR3 protein: CASTHRVPNEQFF; CDR3 DNA: TGTGCCAGCACCCACAGGGTCCCCAATGAGCAGTTCTTC
V gene: TRBV11-2; J gene: TRBJ2-3; clone size: NA; D gene: NA; CDR3 protein: CASSLGLPSDTQYF; CDR3 DNA: TGTGCCAGCAGCTTAGGACTACCCAGCGATACGCAGTATTTT
V gene: TRBV4-1; J gene: TRBJ1-1; clone size: NA; D gene: NA; CDR3 protein: CASSQVAGTEKGTEAFF; CDR3 DNA: TGCGCCAGCAGCCAAGTTGCAGGGACCGAAAAGGGGACTGAAGCTTTCTTT
V gene: TRBV20-1; J gene: TRBJ1-4; clone size: NA; D gene: NA; CDR3 protein: CSARDDTSTNEKLFF; CDR3 DNA: TGCAGTGCTAGAGACGACACCTCAACTAATGAAAAACTGTTTTTT
V gene: TRBV10-3; J gene: TRBJ2-2; clone size: NA; D gene: NA; CDR3 protein: CAISESGSNTGELFF; CDR3 DNA: TGTGCCATCAGTGAGTCGGGCAGCAACACCGGGGAGCTGTTTTTT
V gene: TRBV7-6; J gene: TRBJ2-1; clone size: NA; D gene: NA; CDR3 protein: CASSASVSSYNEQFF; CDR3 DNA: TGTGCCAGCAGCGCTAGTGTAAGCTCCTACAATGAGCAGTTCTTC
V gene: TRBV5-1; J gene: TRBJ2-3; clone size: many; D gene: TRBD2; CDR3 protein: CASSSTSGGTDTQYF; CDR3 DNA: TGTGCCAGCAGTTCGACTAGCGGGGGAACAGATACGCAGTATTTT
V gene: TRBV6-4; J gene: TRBJ2-3; clone size: NA; D gene: TRBD1; CDR3 protein: CASSENRGHDTQYF; CDR3 DNA: TGTGCCAGCAGCGAAAATAGGGGGCACGATACGCAGTATTTT
V gene: TRBV6-2/TRBV6-3; J gene: TRBJ1-5; clone size: NA; D gene: NA; CDR3 protein: CASSKGQVSNQPQHF; CDR3 DNA: TGTGCCAGCAGTAAGGGGCAGGTAAGCAATCAGCCCCAGCATTTT
V gene: TRBV2; J gene: TRBJ2-1; clone size: few; D gene: NA; CDR3 protein: CASSEVYSNYNEQFF; CDR3 DNA: TGTGCCAGCAGTGAAGTATACAGCAACTACAATGAGCAGTTCTTC
V gene: TRBV28; J gene: TRBJ2-1; clone size: NA; D gene: NA; CDR3 protein: CATSTVSPPNEQFF; CDR3 DNA: TGTGCCACTTCGACAGTGAGCCCCCCCAATGAGCAGTTCTTC
V gene: TRBV12-3/TRBV12-4; J gene: TRBJ1-2; clone size: few; D gene: NA; CDR3 protein: CASSLGLGGYTF; CDR3 DNA: TGTGCCAGCAGTTTAGGGTTAGGCGGCTACACCTTC
V gene: TRBV21-1; J gene: TRBJ2-3; clone size: few; D gene: NA; CDR3 protein: CASTVDQFYSEETDTQYF; CDR3 DNA: TGTGCCAGCACCGTAGATCAATTTTACTCTGAGGAGACAGATACGCAGTATTTT
V gene: TRBV5-1; J gene: TRBJ1-2; clone size: few; D gene: TRBD1; CDR3 protein: CASSGQGNGYTF; CDR3 DNA: TGCGCCAGCAGTGGACAGGGGAATGGCTACACCTTC
V gene: TRBV10-3; J gene: TRBJ2-1; clone size: few; D gene: TRBD1; CDR3 protein: CAITGTGDYNEQFF; CDR3 DNA: TGTGCCATCACCGGGACAGGGGACTACAATGAGCAGTTCTTC
V gene: TRBV6-1; J gene: TRBJ2-3; clone size: NA; D gene: NA; CDR3 protein: CAGQEGSSTDTQYF; CDR3 DNA: TGTGCCGGCCAAGAGGGTTCTAGCACAGATACGCAGTATTTT
V gene: TRBV6-5; J gene: TRBJ2-5; clone size: once; D gene: NA; CDR3 protein: CASSRDAYVQYF; CDR3 DNA: TGTGCCAGCAGTAGGGACGCTTACGTGCAGTACTTC
V gene: TRBV5-1; J gene: TRBJ2-3; clone size: NA; D gene: NA; CDR3 protein: CASSTTGELSTDTQYF; CDR3 DNA: TGCGCCAGCAGTACGACGGGAGAGTTGTCCACAGATACGCAGTATTTT
V gene: TRBV29-1; J gene: TRBJ1-1; clone size: few; D gene: TRBD1; CDR3 protein: CSVLTGRAEAFF; CDR3 DNA: TGCAGCGTGTTGACAGGGAGGGCTGAAGCTTTCTTT
V gene: TRBV7-8; J gene: TRBJ1-2; clone size: NA; D gene: NA; CDR3 protein: CASSLRDTASYYGYTF; CDR3 DNA: TGTGCCAGCAGCTTAAGGGACACCGCCTCGTACTATGGCTACACCTTC
V gene: TRBV13; J gene: TRBJ1-1; clone size: NA; D gene: TRBD1; CDR3 protein: CASSPRTGYTEGFF; CDR3 DNA: TGTGCCAGCAGCCCACGGACAGGGTACACTGAAGGTTTCTTT
V gene: TRBV6-6; J gene: TRBJ1-1; clone size: NA; D gene: NA; CDR3 protein: CASSYPTGESPEAFF; CDR3 DNA: TGTGCCAGCAGTTACCCGACAGGCGAAAGCCCTGAAGCTTTCTTT
V gene: TRBV16; J gene: TRBJ2-1; clone size: NA; D gene: TRBD2; CDR3 protein: CASSQSFPSGFYNEQFF; CDR3 DNA: TGTGCCAGCAGCCAATCTTTTCCTAGCGGGTTTTACAATGAGCAGTTCTTC
V gene: TRBV29-1; J gene: TRBJ2-3; clone size: few; D gene: NA; CDR3 protein: CSVSRWRGVDTQYF; CDR3 DNA: TGCAGCGTCTCGAGATGGAGGGGGGTCGATACGCAGTATTTT
V gene: TRBV11-2; J gene: TRBJ2-7; clone size: NA; D gene: NA; CDR3 protein: CASGGLYNEQYF; CDR3 DNA: TGTGCCAGCGGGGGACTGTACAATGAGCAGTACTTC
V gene: TRBV20-1; J gene: TRBJ1-1; clone size: NA; D gene: NA; CDR3 protein: CSAPFSQGLNTEAFF; CDR3 DNA: TGCAGTGCTCCCTTTTCCCAGGGGTTGAACACTGAAGCTTTCTTT
V gene: TRBV25-1; J gene: TRBJ1-4; clone size: NA; D gene: TRBD1; CDR3 protein: CASSGYRGGANEKLFF; CDR3 DNA: TGTGCCAGCAGTGGATACAGGGGTGGTGCTAATGAAAAACTGTTTTTT
V gene: TRBV20-1; J gene: TRBJ2-5; clone size: few; D gene: NA; CDR3 protein: CSAIKDSNQETQYF; CDR3 DNA: TGCAGTGCTATAAAAGACAGCAACCAAGAGACCCAGTACTTC
V gene: TRBV5-1; J gene: TRBJ2-2; clone size: NA; D gene: NA; CDR3 protein: CASSLTSTHGAGELFF; CDR3 DNA: TGCGCCAGCAGCTTGACGTCTACCCATGGGGCCGGGGAGCTGTTTTTT